These 13 T cell receptor beta chains were sequenced from one sample in a study of shared clonotypes between healthy human individuals. The method was immunoSEQ multiplex PCR; TCRdb's version includes in-frame clones alone and lacks a portion of them. Of over a million clones in the sample, around four fifths were seen once. The sequencing input was memory CD4+ T cells sorted from blood. Regarding subset: CD45RA-negative fraction. The source of these receptors is a man aged 18 to 35 in good health.

This clone was seen more than once but under ten times. The chain employs TRBV2 and TRBJ2-2; TRBD1 matches 7 bases. Per the germline V gene, CDR1 is SNHLY and CDR2 is FYNNEI. There are 13 residues in the CDR3. V lost 8 bases, J lost 1 base, and 1 base stayed unmatched. CDR3 bases: TGTGCCAGCCAGGGGGAGAACACCGGGGAGCTGTTTTTT. Encoded protein: CASQGENTGELFF.

The V and J genes are TRBV18 and TRBJ2-5, with 14 bases fitting TRBD2. CDR3 length: 16 residues. Germline CDR1 reads KGHSH; CDR2 reads LQKENI. J gave up 7 bases and V 3 bases, and 7 bases lay outside the gene matches. As DNA, the CDR3 is TGTGCCAGCTCACCCCTGACTAGCGGGGGGGCCTCGACCCAGTACTTC. Protein sequence: CASSPLTSGGASTQYF.

In its sample, this clone was seen a few times. The gene calls are TRBV18 and TRBJ1-4; D is unclear. Between the trimmed V and J ends, which lost 2 bases and 8 bases, there was a span of 9 bases. This CDR3 region has 13 residues. Germline values: CDR1 KGHSH, CDR2 LQKENI. In nucleotides, the CDR3 is TGTGCCAGCTCACCAATCTTGGGGGAAAAACTGTTTTTT. The encoded protein is CASSPILGEKLFF.

This clone showed up just once. The rearrangement uses TRBV19 and TRBJ2-1; 7 bases match TRBD2. Unmatched junction bases numbered 7, after V lost 5 bases and J lost 3 bases. This CDR3 has 15 amino acids. Germline assignment: CDR1 LNHDA and CDR2 SQIVND (reference sequence). The CDR3 sequence is CASSPGGRSYNEQFF. DNA of the CDR3: TGTGCCAGTAGTCCGGGAGGCCGAAGCTACAATGAGCAGTTCTTC.

This clone was counted a few times. This chain joins TRBV28 and TRBJ1-6; 7 bases align to TRBD1. The V segment lost 7 bases and the J segment 12 bases; nucleotides outside the gene matches: 12. The V gene's germline CDR1 is MDHEN and CDR2 SYDVKM. This CDR3 is built from 14 residues. CDR3 protein: CASTLTGLAQPLHF. CDR3 DNA: TGTGCCAGCACCTTGACAGGGTTGGCACAACCCCTCCACTTT.

The rearrangement links TRBV21-1 to TRBJ1-2; the D call in the table, TRBD1, was not verified against the DNA. TRBV21-1 is a pseudogene segment. The CDR3 loop spans 14 amino acids. The CDR3 sequence is CASSPRRTLYGYTF. For the CDR3, the DNA is TGTGCCAGCAGCCCCCGGCGGACACTCTATGGCTACACCTTC.

The CDR3 DNA reads as TGTGCCAGCAGCCAGACAGGGGTTAATGAAAAACTGTTTTTT. Protein: CASSQTGVNEKLFF. V gene TRBV28 combines with J gene TRBJ1-4; the match to TRBD1 covers 8 bases. The CDR3 loop spans 14 amino acids. Per the germline V gene, CDR1 is MDHEN and CDR2 is SYDVKM. V gave up 6 bases and J gave up 4 bases; unmatched junction bases: 4. The entire variable domain, with the rest obtained from reference TRBV28 and TRBJ1-4, is as follows: DVKVTQSSRYLVKRTGEKVFLECVQDMDHENMFWYRQDPGLGLRLIYFSYDVKMKEKGDIPEGYSVSREKKERFSLILESASTNQTSMYLCASSQTGVNEKLFFGSGTQLSVL.

This clone turned up a few times. The chain couples TRBV18 to TRBJ1-3; 8 positions match TRBD1. The V gene end was trimmed by 4 bases and the J gene end by 0 bases; junction bases not matched to a gene: 2. Germline CDR1 and CDR2: KGHSH and LQKENI. The CDR3 has 15 residues. This chain's CDR3 is CASSQGQGSGNTIYF. The CDR3, as DNA: TGTGCCAGCTCACAAGGACAGGGCTCTGGAAACACCATATATTTT.

Notes on this clone: Different DNA sequences within this sample yield the same CDR3. The chain combines TRBV10-3 with TRBJ2-7; D may correspond to TRBD1 or TRBD2 (5 bases each). Germline CDR1 is ENHRY and CDR2 is SYGVKD. The V end lost 3 bases, the J end lost 1 base, and 10 bases lay between the germline ends. This CDR3 is built from 14 residues. CDR3 in amino acids: CAISDLEGSYEQYF. The CDR3 region has the DNA TGTGCCATCAGTGATCTTGAGGGGTCCTACGAGCAGTACTTC.

The chain recombines TRBV27 with TRBJ2-7; 8 bases match TRBD2. The CDR3 totals 14 residues. Germline loops: CDR1 MNHEY, CDR2 SMNVEV (reference sequence). Trimming at V came to 3 bases and at J to 3 bases, leaving 4 bases not matched to a gene. The CDR3, as DNA: TGTGCCAGCAGTTTCTCCGGGACTAGCTACGAGCAGTACTTC. Protein product: CASSFSGTSYEQYF.

The V call is TRBV7-2, the J call TRBJ2-7; D gene ambiguous. This CDR3 is built from 15 residues. CDR1 is SGHTA, CDR2 FQGNSA, per germline. The germline V and J ends were trimmed by 5 bases and 7 bases, with 21 bases remaining between them. The DNA for the CDR3 is TGTGCCAGCAGCCCCCCCAACGACTTGTCCGGGGAGCAGTACTTC. Its translation: CASSPPNDLSGEQYF.

The chain couples TRBV6-5 to TRBJ2-1; the D gene could be TRBD1 or TRBD2 (5 bases each). V lost 4 bases to trimming and J lost 9 bases, with 19 bases between them. This CDR3 spans 15 amino acids. Looked up from germline, CDR1 is MNHEY and CDR2 is SVGAGI. In nucleotides, the CDR3 is TGTGCCAGCAGTTTATCCGGGACCCCAGCCGGTGAGCAGTTCTTC. Amino acid sequence: CASSLSGTPAGEQFF.

The chain couples TRBV19 to TRBJ1-2; maybe TRBD1 (5 bases). V lost 4 bases and J lost 2, with 14 bases in between. This CDR3 has 15 amino acids. The germline CDR1 and CDR2 sequences are LNHDA and SQIVND (reference sequence). CDR3 bases: TGTGCCAGTAGTACGCTTCACCGGGACAACTATGGCTACACCTTC. Encoded protein: CASSTLHRDNYGYTF.